Shown below are 26 T cell receptor beta chains from a single sample sequenced in a study of blood T cells in healthy people across ages. The authors ran a second PCR of about 7 to 11 cycles using a sample-barcoded 5' primer and a J-beta primer mix. MiXCR, applied by TCRdb to the 5' RACE reads, yields one record per CDR3 protein. The repertoire includes about 640,000 distinct CDR3 sequences, about 53% of them detected once, and over 35% sits in the top ten. Sequencing used blood. The receptors were gathered from a man in his fifties or sixties in good health.

The gene calls are TRBV6-5 and TRBJ1-2; 11 bases fit TRBD1. Germline V gives CDR1 MNHEY, CDR2 SVGAGI. The CDR3 spans 18 residues. With V trimmed by 0 bases and J by 2 bases, 8 bases remained unmatched. CDR3 in DNA: TGTGCCAGCAGTTACTCGGCAATCCGGGACAGGGGGAACTATGGCTACACCTTC. Its translation: CASSYSAIRDRGNYGYTF.

This clonotype has only a few counts. V usage is TRBV3-1 and J usage is TRBJ1-5, with TRBD1 as a possible D gene (5 bases). Per the germline V gene, CDR1 is LGHDT and CDR2 is YNNKEL (reference sequence). CDR3 length: 15 amino acids. Between the trimmed V and J ends, which lost 1 base and 7 bases, there was a span of 14 bases. The CDR3 DNA sequence: TGTGCCAGCAGCCAAGTACCGGGGCGCCTGCAGCCCCAGCATTTT. It specifies CASSQVPGRLQPQHF.

In this sample, this clonotype turned up a few times. The chain carries TRBV6-6 and TRBJ1-2, with D possibly being TRBD1 (5 bases). Per germline, CDR1 MNHNY and CDR2 SVGAGI (reference sequence). The V gene lost 6 bases and the J gene lost 4 bases, with 15 bases spanning the gap. CDR3 length equals 14 residues. The CDR3 loop is CASRTGAESYGYTF. The CDR3 DNA reads TGTGCCAGCAGGACCGGGGCCGAGAGCTATGGCTACACCTTC.

J is TRBJ1-6 and V is TRBV27, with 7 nucleotides matching TRBD1. The germline gives CDR1 MNHEY, CDR2 SMNVEV (reference sequence). Losses at the gene ends were 6 bases for V and 6 bases for J; bases not matched to a gene: 8. The CDR3 extends over 15 amino acids. CDR3 residues: CASSQGVGFNSPLHF. CDR3 coding DNA: TGTGCCAGCAGCCAGGGGGTGGGGTTTAATTCACCCCTCCACTTT.

This rearrangement joins TRBV6-1 to TRBJ1-2, with D possibly TRBD1 on 6 matching bases. V was trimmed by 6 bases and J by 1 base, leaving 15 bases between them. This CDR3 is built from 15 residues. Germline V CDR1 and CDR2: MNHNS, SASEGT. This CDR3 reads CASSRETGLNYGYTF. In DNA, the CDR3 is TGTGCCAGCAGCAGGGAGACAGGCCTTAACTATGGCTACACCTTC.

The chain has TRBV25-1 and TRBJ1-6; possibly TRBD1 for D (5 bases). Trimming took 5 bases from V and 10 from J, leaving 12 bases between them. The CDR3 loop spans 13 amino acids. Germline V gene lookup returns CDR1 MGHDK and CDR2 SYGVNS. The CDR3 protein is CASSPFGTSPLHF. Here the CDR3 DNA reads TGTGCCAGCAGTCCTTTTGGGACCTCACCCCTCCACTTT.

The chain uses TRBV6-2 or TRBV6-3 and TRBJ2-1; 7 nucleotides align to TRBD2. Trimming took 2 bases from V and 9 from J; bases not matched to a gene: 10. Looked up from germline, CDR1 is MNHEY and CDR2 is SVGEGT. The CDR3 covers 15 residues. CDR3 residues: CASSYTTGGVGEQFF. The CDR3 coding sequence is TGTGCCAGCAGTTACACTACGGGGGGAGTAGGTGAGCAGTTCTTC.

This clonotype was seen a single time. The chain links TRBV9 to TRBJ1-2, with D unresolved. V lost 0 bases and J lost 5, with 5 bases in between. Germline CDR1 is SGDLS and CDR2 is YYNGEE. This CDR3 is 12 amino acids long. CDR3 DNA sequence: TGTGCCAGCAGCGTAGGGCAGTATGGCTACACCTTC. Its protein product is CASSVGQYGYTF.

For the CDR3, the DNA is TGCGCCAGCAGCTTGGTACTAGCGGGGGGCGAGCAGTTCTTC. It encodes CASSLVLAGGEQFF. This chain joins TRBV5-1 and TRBJ2-1; the match to TRBD2 covers 12 bases. Germline V gene data show CDR1 as SGHRS and CDR2 as YFSETQ. J lost 10 bases, V lost 0 bases, and 2 bases had no gene match. The CDR3 spans 14 residues.

The chain carries TRBV6-6 and TRBJ2-6; D is ambiguous. Trimming pared 5 bases from V and 1 base from J, leaving 9 bases between. The germline V gene has CDR1 MNHNY and CDR2 SVGAGI (reference sequence). The CDR3 is 15 residues long. The DNA of the CDR3 is TGTGCCAGCAGTCCTGATCGGTCTGGGGCCAACGTCCTGACTTTC. Translating gives CASSPDRSGANVLTF.

The CDR3 DNA sequence: TGCAGTGCTAGCTCACCTAATAGGGCCATGTCTAACTATGGCTACACCTTC. Protein product: CSASSPNRAMSNYGYTF. The chain joins TRBV20-1 to TRBJ1-2, with no clear D. V gave up 3 bases and J gave up 0 bases, with 20 bases separating them. This CDR3 has 17 residues. Germline lookup yields CDR1 DFQATT and CDR2 SNEGSKA (reference sequence).

This clonotype was detected a few times. The CDR3, as DNA: TGCAGCGTTGCTAGCGGGGGGGATGGGAATACGCAGTATTTT. It translates to CSVASGGDGNTQYF. The chain employs TRBV29-1 and TRBJ2-3; 12 bases are shared with TRBD2. Unmatched junction bases numbered 6, after V lost 4 bases and J lost 7 bases. This CDR3 has 14 amino acids. Germline CDR1 and CDR2: SQVTM and ANQGSEA.

About this clonotype itself: This could be a read error, since a much larger clone is one nucleotide away. V and J are TRBV5-1 and TRBJ1-1; 8 bases are a match to TRBD1. CDR3 length: 14 residues. V was pared by 4 bases and J by 7 bases, with 9 bases of the junction left unmatched. The V gene's germline CDR1 is SGHRS and CDR2 YFSETQ. CDR3 nucleotides: TGCGCCAGCAGCGTTGGGACAGGCTTCGGTGAAGCTTTCTTT. It encodes CASSVGTGFGEAFF.

The V gene is TRBV7-2, the J gene TRBJ2-7, with D hard to call. Trimming left V 5 bases short and J 6 bases short, with 11 bases between. The CDR3 runs 12 residues. Germline V gene lookup returns CDR1 SGHTA and CDR2 FQGNSA. CDR3 nucleotides: TGTGCCAGCAGCGAGTTCCACGGCGAGCAGTACTTC. Residues: CASSEFHGEQYF.

The chain is built from TRBV3-1 and TRBJ2-4; D gene uncertain. Germline V gives CDR1 LGHDT, CDR2 YNNKEL (reference sequence). The V end was cut by 4 bases, the J end by 1 base, with 8 bases between. The CDR3 sequence is 14 residues long. This CDR3 is CASSPNGAKNIQYF. DNA of the CDR3: TGTGCCAGCAGCCCGAACGGGGCCAAAAACATTCAGTACTTC.

The chain joins TRBV10-2 to TRBJ1-2; perhaps TRBD1 as D (5 bases). Between the trimmed V and J ends, which lost 10 bases and 4 bases, there was a span of 16 bases. The V gene's germline CDR1 is WSHSY and CDR2 SAAADI. This CDR3 has 13 residues. CDR3 nucleotide sequence: TGCGCCAACATCCCTCAGGGCAGCTATGGCTACACCTTC. It specifies CANIPQGSYGYTF.

This clonotype was detected only a few times. The chain combines TRBV29-1 with TRBJ2-1, with D perhaps matching TRBD2 (5 bases). This CDR3 comprises 12 residues. V lost 5 bases and J 6 bases, leaving 11 bases between the germline ends. Germline CDR1 SQVTM, CDR2 ANQGSEA. CDR3: CSVLRDSNEQFF. DNA for the CDR3: TGCAGCGTTCTCCGGGATTCCAATGAGCAGTTCTTC.

This chain joins TRBV28 and TRBJ1-2; D is unresolved. Germline assignment: CDR1 MDHEN and CDR2 SYDVKM. V lost 4 bases, J lost 1 base, and 13 bases lay in between. The CDR3 loop spans 15 amino acids. CDR3 sequence reads: CASSSRHFLNYGYTF. CDR3 sequence (DNA): TGTGCCAGCAGTTCCCGACACTTTCTTAACTATGGCTACACCTTC.

V and J are TRBV5-8 and TRBJ2-5; D may be TRBD1 (5 bases). V lost 0 bases and J 4 bases, leaving 13 bases between the germline ends. CDR3 length equals 15 residues. Looked up from germline, CDR1 is SGHTS and CDR2 is YDEGEE. The CDR3 nucleotides read TGTGCCAGCAGCTTGGAAGACAGACCCCCAGAGACCCAGTACTTC. This codes for CASSLEDRPPETQYF.

This clonotype occurred once. V is TRBV6-2 or TRBV6-3 and J is TRBJ2-1; 8 nucleotides agree with TRBD2. V trimming: 7 bases; J trimming: 0 bases; junction bases outside the gene matches: 5. The CDR3 length is 15 residues. Germline CDR1 MNHEY, CDR2 SVGEGT. The CDR3 region is CASTDGGGSYNEQFF. CDR3 DNA sequence: TGTGCCAGCACCGACGGGGGGGGCTCCTACAATGAGCAGTTCTTC.

This clonotype was picked up a small number of times. The genes are TRBV27 and TRBJ2-1; D gene ambiguous. Looked up from germline, CDR1 is MNHEY and CDR2 is SMNVEV (reference sequence). V was clipped by 5 bases and J by 6 bases, with 11 bases between them. The CDR3 loop spans 13 amino acids. DNA of the CDR3: TGTGCCAGCAGTCCTTACGAAAGCAATGAGCAGTTCTTC. This gives the protein CASSPYESNEQFF.

The chain carries TRBV27 and TRBJ2-2; no firm D call. The ends were cut back, 8 bases at V and 8 bases at J, with 6 bases in the middle. Germline loops: CDR1 MNHEY, CDR2 SMNVEV (reference sequence). The CDR3 consists of 10 residues. The CDR3 bases are TGTGCCAGCGGCAGAGGGGAGCTGTTTTTT. Its translation: CASGRGELFF.

The table lists this clonotype with a few counts. V gene TRBV20-1 combines with J gene TRBJ1-2; the D gene is possibly TRBD1 (6 bases). V was cut by 3 bases and J by 5 bases, with 16 bases left in between. From germline, CDR1 is DFQATT and CDR2 SNEGSKA (reference sequence). CDR3 size: 14 residues. Written as DNA, the CDR3 is TGCAGTGCTAGCGGGGGGGCTCCTCCTTATGGCTACACCTTC. This encodes CSASGGAPPYGYTF.

A word on this clonotype: This clone may be a read error of a much larger clone one base away. The chain is built from TRBV6-6 and TRBJ2-7; D might be TRBD2 (6 bases). Looked up from germline, CDR1 is MNHNY and CDR2 is SVGAGI (reference sequence). Trimming took off 5 bases at V and 6 bases at J, with 17 bases between the two ends. The CDR3 contains 14 residues. CDR3 in amino acids: CASSTGRGKGEQYF. The CDR3 nucleotides are TGTGCCAGCAGTACTGGACGGGGGAAGGGCGAGCAGTACTTC.

This clonotype was seen more than once but under ten times. The chain has TRBV20-1 and TRBJ1-4, with D unclear. The length of the CDR3 is 15 residues. Trimming shortened V by 0 bases and J by 0 bases, and 8 bases separated the two germline ends. CDR1 and CDR2 from the germline V gene are DFQATT and SNEGSKA (reference sequence). CDR3 protein: CSARDGGATNEKLFF. The CDR3 DNA sequence: TGCAGTGCTAGAGATGGAGGTGCAACTAATGAAAAACTGTTTTTT.

The chain employs TRBV27 and TRBJ2-6, with TRBD2 identical over 7 bases. This CDR3 region has 15 residues. V lost 11 bases to trimming and J lost 2 bases; unmatched junction nucleotides: 9. Germline lookup yields CDR1 MNHEY and CDR2 SMNVEV (reference sequence). CDR3 residues: CADRASGTGANVLTF. The CDR3 DNA is TGTGCCGATCGGGCAAGCGGGACTGGGGCCAACGTCCTGACTTTC.